What follows are 11 T cell receptor beta chains derived from one specimen sequenced in a study of blood T cells in healthy people across ages. A second PCR, run for about 7 to 11 cycles, used a sample-barcoded 5' primer plus a J-beta primer mix. TCRdb recomputed calls from the 5' RACE reads with MiXCR, one row per CDR3 protein. Among fewer than 2 million distinct CDR3 sequences listed, about 39% were seen once. Sequenced material: blood. These receptors originate from a human donor in good health.

V usage is TRBV7-2 and J usage is TRBJ2-5; 9 bases are shared with TRBD1. This CDR3 region has 18 residues. Per germline, CDR1 SGHTA and CDR2 FQGNSA. V dropped 1 base and J dropped 0; count of bases not matched to a gene: 9. CDR3 in amino acids: CASSLEGQGTIDQETQYF. The DNA for the CDR3 is TGTGCCAGCAGCTTAGAGGGACAGGGAACCATTGACCAAGAGACCCAGTACTTC.

The rearrangement links TRBV5-1 to TRBJ2-5; weak D call: TRBD1 (5 bases). The CDR3 is 17 residues long. V shed 0 bases and J shed 0 bases, with 15 bases lying between them. The germline V gene has CDR1 SGHRS and CDR2 YFSETQ. CDR3 loop: CASSLATAGWDQETQYF. The CDR3 DNA reads TGCGCCAGCAGCTTGGCCACGGCAGGGTGGGACCAAGAGACCCAGTACTTC.

This sequence joins TRBV28 and TRBJ1-4; D is undetermined. V lost 7 bases and J lost 5, with 8 bases in between. The germline gives CDR1 MDHEN, CDR2 SYDVKM. CDR3 size: 12 residues. CDR3 coding DNA: TGTGCCAGCACAGACTCCAATGAAAAACTGTTTTTT. Residues: CASTDSNEKLFF.

V is TRBV7-9 and J is TRBJ1-1; TRBD1 aligns across 7 bases. The CDR3 length is 16 residues. Germline V gene lookup returns CDR1 SEHNR and CDR2 FQNEAQ (reference sequence). The V segment lost 1 base and the J segment 1 base; nucleotides outside the gene matches: 6. CDR3 nucleotides: TGTGCCAGCAGCTTAGACAGGGGCAGATGGAACACTGAAGCTTTCTTT. Translation: CASSLDRGRWNTEAFF. Drawing the rest from reference TRBV7-9 and TRBJ1-1, the complete variable domain is DTGVSQNPRHKITKRGQNVTFRCDPISEHNRLYWYRQTLGQGPEFLTYFQNEAQLEKSRLLSDRFSAERPKGSFSTLEIQRTEQGDSAMYLCASSLDRGRWNTEAFFGQGTRLTVV.

This clonotype was seen more than once but under ten times. The chain links TRBV20-1 to TRBJ2-7; D is ambiguous. The length of the CDR3 is 13 residues. Trimming stripped 3 bases from V and 0 bases from J, with 9 bases between. Germline-derived CDR1 and CDR2 are DFQATT and SNEGSKA (reference sequence). DNA for the CDR3: TGCAGTGCTAGTAACTGGGACTCCTACGAGCAGTACTTC. Protein product: CSASNWDSYEQYF.

This chain links TRBV28 with TRBJ1-3; D is uncertain. Germline V CDR1 and CDR2: MDHEN, SYDVKM. The V and J ends lost 6 bases and 0 bases respectively, with 12 bases between them. The CDR3 extends over 15 amino acids. The CDR3 loop reads CASSRPTVSGNTIYF. DNA of the CDR3: TGTGCCAGCAGCCGCCCTACAGTCTCTGGAAACACCATATATTTT. The full variable domain, in which reference TRBV28 and TRBJ1-3 provide the parts outside the CDR3, is DVKVTQSSRYLVKRTGEKVFLECVQDMDHENMFWYRQDPGLGLRLIYFSYDVKMKEKGDIPEGYSVSREKKERFSLILESASTNQTSMYLCASSRPTVSGNTIYFGEGSWLTVV.

The rearrangement links TRBV7-2 to TRBJ1-2; 10 positions match TRBD1. From germline, CDR1 is SGHTA and CDR2 FQGNSA. J lost 5 bases, V lost 4 bases, and 7 bases had no gene match. CDR3 length: 15 residues. CDR3 nucleotide sequence: TGTGCCAGCAGCTCTCGTCGGGGACAGGGGTATGGCTACACCTTC. Residues: CASSSRRGQGYGYTF.

This clonotype was observed a few times. The gene calls are TRBV4-1 and TRBJ2-7; tentative D call: TRBD1 (5 bases). Trimming took 2 bases from V and 0 from J, leaving 8 bases between them. Germline CDR1 and CDR2: MGHRA and YSYEKL. The CDR3 has 14 residues. For the CDR3, the DNA is TGCGCCAGCAGCCAAATGGACACCTCCTACGAGCAGTACTTC. Translating it yields CASSQMDTSYEQYF.

This clonotype was recorded a few times. J is TRBJ2-7 and V is TRBV6-2 or TRBV6-3, with 8 nucleotides matching TRBD1. Trimming removed 7 bases from V and 5 bases from J; junction bases left unmatched: 10. CDR3 length: 14 residues. In germline, CDR1 is MNHEY, CDR2 SVGEGT. The CDR3 nucleotides are TGTGCCAGCAAATCCACAGGGGGTCACGACGAGCAGTACTTC. Its translation is CASKSTGGHDEQYF.

This chain joins TRBV10-3 and TRBJ1-5, with a tentative D call TRBD1 (5 bases). This CDR3 spans 16 amino acids. From germline, CDR1 is ENHRY and CDR2 SYGVKD. V shed 5 bases and J shed 0 bases, with 14 bases lying between them. CDR3 coding DNA: TGTGCCATCAGTCCCCAGGCGGGGGATAGCAATCAGCCCCAGCATTTT. It translates to CAISPQAGDSNQPQHF.

V is TRBV6-6 and J is TRBJ2-3, with 12 bases that match TRBD2. This CDR3 is built from 16 residues. The germline CDR1 and CDR2 sequences are MNHNY and SVGAGI (reference sequence). J lost 0 bases, V lost 7 bases, and 5 bases had no gene match. CDR3 nucleotides: TGTGCCAGCACTTGGACTAGCGGGAATAGCACAGATACGCAGTATTTT. Translating it yields CASTWTSGNSTDTQYF.